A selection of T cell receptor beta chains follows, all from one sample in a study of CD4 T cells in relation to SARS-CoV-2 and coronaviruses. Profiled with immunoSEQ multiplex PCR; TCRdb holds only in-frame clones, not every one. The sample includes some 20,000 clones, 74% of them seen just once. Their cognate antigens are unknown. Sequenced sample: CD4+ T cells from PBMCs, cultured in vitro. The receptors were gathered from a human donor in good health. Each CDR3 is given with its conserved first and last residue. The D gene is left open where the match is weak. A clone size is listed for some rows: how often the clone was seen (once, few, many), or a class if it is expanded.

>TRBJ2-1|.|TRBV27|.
TGTGCCAGCAGCTCCGTAGCGGATAAACGGTACAATGAGCAGTTCTTC
CASSSVADKRYNEQFF
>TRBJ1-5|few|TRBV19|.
TGTGCCAGTAGTAAAACTCATTCAACAGGGTTTTATCAGCCCCAGCATTTT
CASSKTHSTGFYQPQHF
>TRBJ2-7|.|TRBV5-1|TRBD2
TGCGCCAGCAGCCCGTATGGGGGACTAAAGACCTACGAGCAGTACTTC
CASSPYGGLKTYEQYF
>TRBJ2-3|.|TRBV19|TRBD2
TGTGCCAGTAGCTCACGCCCTGGGATACTAGCGGGAGTTGGGGCCACAGATACGCAGTATTTT
CASSSRPGILAGVGATDTQYF
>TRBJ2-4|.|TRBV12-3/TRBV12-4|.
TGTGCCAGCAGTTTAAGGGGCATTCAGTACTTC
CASSLRGIQYF
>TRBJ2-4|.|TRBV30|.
TGTGCCTCCCCCGGGCGGCAAGCCAAAAACATTCAGTACTTC
CASPGRQAKNIQYF
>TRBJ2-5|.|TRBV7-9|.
TGTGCCAGCAGCTTAGACTCGTCAGGGATAAAGACCCAGTACTTC
CASSLDSSGIKTQYF
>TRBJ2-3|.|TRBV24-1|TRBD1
TGTGCCACCAGTGATTGGGACAGAGGGGGCACAGATACGCAGTATTTT
CATSDWDRGGTDTQYF
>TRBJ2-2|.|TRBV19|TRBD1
TGTGCCAGTAGTATCTGGACAGGGAGCACCGGGGAGCTGTTTTTT
CASSIWTGSTGELFF
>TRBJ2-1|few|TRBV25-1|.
TGTGCCAGCAGTGAAGGCGGTGAGCAGTTCTTC
CASSEGGEQFF
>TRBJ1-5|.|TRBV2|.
TGTGCCAGCAGTCGGTCAAGTAATAATCAGCCCCAGCATTTT
CASSRSSNNQPQHF
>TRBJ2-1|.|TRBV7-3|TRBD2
TGTGCCAGCAGCTTACAGGGGGCCGGACTAGCGGGAACCTACAATGAGCAGTTCTTC
CASSLQGAGLAGTYNEQFF
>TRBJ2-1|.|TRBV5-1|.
TGCGCCAGCACCCCCAGGGTCGAGTCCTACAATGAGCAGTTCTTC
CASTPRVESYNEQFF
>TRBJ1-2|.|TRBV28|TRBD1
TGTGCCAGCAGTTTGCAGGGGGCCGGGTATGGCTACACCTTC
CASSLQGAGYGYTF
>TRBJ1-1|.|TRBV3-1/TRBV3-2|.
TGTGCCAGCAGCCAATCCGGGCCTCTGACCGCTTTCTTT
CASSQSGPLTAFF
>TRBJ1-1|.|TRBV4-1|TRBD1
TGCGCCAGCAGCCAAGAAGACAGGGGGAACACTGAAGCTTTCTTT
CASSQEDRGNTEAFF
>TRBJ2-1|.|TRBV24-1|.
TGTGCCACCAGTGAACCCAGGGGATATTACAATGAGCAGTTCTTC
CATSEPRGYYNEQFF
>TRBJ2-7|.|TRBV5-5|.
TGTGCCAGCAGCTTGGTAGGAGACGAGCAGTACTTC
CASSLVGDEQYF
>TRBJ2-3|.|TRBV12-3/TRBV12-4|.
TGTGCCAGCAGTTCGGTGGGCACAGATACGCAGTATTTT
CASSSVGTDTQYF
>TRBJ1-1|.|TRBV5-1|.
TGCGCCAGCAGCTTGGACAGGGCGAATGAAGCTTTCTTT
CASSLDRANEAFF